This T cell receptor beta chain was found in a study of OX40 agonist ivuxolimab in advanced cancers. Data came from immunoSEQ multiplex PCR; TCRdb stores just in-frame clones and leaves some out. In the table there are some 50,000 clones, 83% of which are singletons. CDR3 length: 13 residues. The germline CDR1 and CDR2 sequences are SGHTA and FQGNSA. Between the trimmed V and J ends, which lost 2 bases and 5 bases, there was a span of 7 bases. This specimen consisted of CD4+ or CD8+ T cells sorted from blood, obtained in a trial of the OX40 agonist ivuxolimab. The TCR comes from an adult with an advanced solid tumor such as melanoma, head and neck, liver or kidney cancer. V and J are TRBV7-2 and TRBJ1-5; D remains ambiguous. The CDR3 sequence: CASSLKRDQPQHF. The CDR3 DNA is TGTGCCAGCAGCTTAAAAAGGGATCAGCCCCAGCATTTT.